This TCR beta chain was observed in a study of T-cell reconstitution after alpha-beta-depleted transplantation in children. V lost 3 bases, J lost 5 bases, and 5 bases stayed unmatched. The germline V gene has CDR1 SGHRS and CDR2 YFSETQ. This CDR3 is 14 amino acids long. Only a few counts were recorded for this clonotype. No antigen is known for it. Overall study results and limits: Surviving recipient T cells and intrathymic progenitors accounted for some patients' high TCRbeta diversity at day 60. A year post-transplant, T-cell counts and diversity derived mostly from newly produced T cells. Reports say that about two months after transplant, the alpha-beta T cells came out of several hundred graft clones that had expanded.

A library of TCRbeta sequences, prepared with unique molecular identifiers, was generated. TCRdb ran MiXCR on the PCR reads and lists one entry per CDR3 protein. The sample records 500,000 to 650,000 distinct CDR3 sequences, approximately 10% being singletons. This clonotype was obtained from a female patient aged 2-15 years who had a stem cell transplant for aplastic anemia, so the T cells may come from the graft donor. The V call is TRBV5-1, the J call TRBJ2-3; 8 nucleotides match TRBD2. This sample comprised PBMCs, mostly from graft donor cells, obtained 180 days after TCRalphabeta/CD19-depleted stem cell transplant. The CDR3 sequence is CASSSGGVGDTQYF. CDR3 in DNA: TGCGCCAGCAGCTCCGGGGGGGTAGGAGATACGCAGTATTTT.